What follows are 6 T cell receptor beta chains derived from one specimen sequenced in a study of blood T cell repertoires in COVID-19. TCRdb keeps only in-frame clones here, not all; method: immunoSEQ multiplex PCR. Here the sample spans about 150,000 clones, 85% to 90% being singletons. The source material was peripheral blood. The receptors come from an elderly man with acute or convalescent COVID-19.

The chain recombines TRBV28 with TRBJ2-3, with 8 bases aligning to TRBD1. This CDR3 contains 14 residues. Germline V gene data show CDR1 as MDHEN and CDR2 as SYDVKM. The V segment lost 8 bases and the J segment 4 bases; nucleotides outside the gene matches: 8. CDR3 in amino acids: CASLRGLWSDTQYF. CDR3 nucleotide sequence: TGTGCCAGCCTCAGGGGGCTGTGGTCAGATACGCAGTATTTT.

This chain links TRBV5-8 with TRBJ2-1; 9 bases are shared with TRBD1. Germline lookup yields CDR1 SGHTS and CDR2 YDEGEE. The CDR3 runs to 16 residues. With V trimmed by 4 bases and J by 6 bases, 11 bases remained unmatched. The CDR3: CASSKGQGLVGNEQFF. CDR3 DNA sequence: TGTGCCAGCAGCAAAGGACAGGGGTTGGTTGGCAATGAGCAGTTCTTC.

This chain joins TRBV3-1 (or the pseudogene TRBV3-2) and TRBJ1-2, with D perhaps TRBD1 (6 bases). The germline V and J ends were trimmed by 0 bases and 7 bases, with 9 bases remaining between them. Germline CDR1 is LGHDT and CDR2 is YNNKEL (reference sequence). This CDR3 is built from 13 residues. The CDR3 coding sequence is TGTGCCAGCAGCCAAGATCTGGGGGCTGGCTACACCTTC. This encodes CASSQDLGAGYTF.

V usage is TRBV5-1 and J usage is TRBJ2-3; 7 bases are shared with TRBD2. CDR1 and CDR2 from the germline V gene are SGHRS and YFSETQ. The CDR3 contains 16 residues. After removal of 0 bases from V and 1 base from J, the junction contained 5 bases not matched to a gene. CDR3 loop: CASSLDTSVGTDTQYF. The CDR3 DNA is TGCGCCAGCAGCTTGGACACTAGCGTGGGCACAGATACGCAGTATTTT.

The V and J genes are TRBV5-4 and TRBJ2-1; D is unresolved. Germline assignment: CDR1 SGHNT and CDR2 YYREEE (reference sequence). CDR3 length: 11 amino acids. V was cut by 3 bases and J by 10 bases, with 8 bases left in between. In DNA form, the CDR3 reads TGTGCCAGCAGCTCGGGTTCCGAGCAGTTCTTC. Its protein product is CASSSGSEQFF.

This chain joins TRBV3-1 (or the pseudogene TRBV3-2) and TRBJ2-7; 11 nucleotides line up with TRBD1. The J segment lost 0 bases and the V segment lost 5 bases, leaving 6 bases of the junction unmatched. The germline CDR1 and CDR2 sequences are LGHDT and YNNKEL (reference sequence). This CDR3 region has 16 residues. CDR3 in DNA: TGTGCCAGCAGCGCCCGAGGGACAGGGGGCTCCTACGAGCAGTACTTC. This gives the protein CASSARGTGGSYEQYF.